This TCR beta chain was obtained from a study of T cell responses to AZD1222 COVID-19 vaccine. General observations from the study: The repertoires were collected only after the peak T cell response. White British donors predominated, females outnumbered males, and clonal diversity was possibly underestimated. Reportedly, nearly half the spike-specific TCRs target unmutated variant regions.

Trimming pared 1 base from V and 9 bases from J, leaving 22 bases between. Looked up from germline, CDR1 is SNHLY and CDR2 is FYNNEI. The CDR3 covers 17 residues. Points on this clone: Its target is not known.

Clones were sequenced by immunoSEQ multiplex PCR, and TCRdb holds only the in-frame ones, with some missing. In the table there are over 110,000 clones, approximately 90% of which are singletons. V is TRBV2 and J is TRBJ1-5; D remains unclear. Source: peripheral blood, taken on day 0 of AZD1222 vaccination. The clonotype was recovered from an adult in good health. The DNA for the CDR3 is TGTGCCAGCAGTGAAGGGAGGGTTGACTATACAAGAGGGCCCCAGCATTTT. Translated: CASSEGRVDYTRGPQHF.